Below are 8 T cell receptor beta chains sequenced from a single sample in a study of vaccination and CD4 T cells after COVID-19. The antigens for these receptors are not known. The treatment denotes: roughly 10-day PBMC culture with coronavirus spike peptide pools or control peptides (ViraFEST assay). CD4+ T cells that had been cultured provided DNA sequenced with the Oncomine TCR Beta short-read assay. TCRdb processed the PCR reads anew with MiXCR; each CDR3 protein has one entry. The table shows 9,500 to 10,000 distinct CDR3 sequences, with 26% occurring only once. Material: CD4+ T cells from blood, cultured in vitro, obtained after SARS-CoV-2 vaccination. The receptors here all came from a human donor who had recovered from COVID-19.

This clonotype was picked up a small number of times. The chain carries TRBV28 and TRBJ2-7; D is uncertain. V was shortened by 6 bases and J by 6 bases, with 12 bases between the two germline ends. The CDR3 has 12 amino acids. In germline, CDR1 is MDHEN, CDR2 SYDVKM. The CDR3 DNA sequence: TGTGCCAGCAGGGGCGCAGGCCCCGAGCAGTACTTC. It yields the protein CASRGAGPEQYF. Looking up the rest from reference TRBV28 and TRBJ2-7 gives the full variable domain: DVKVTQSSRYLVKRTGEKVFLECVQDMDHENMFWYRQDPGLGLRLIYFSYDVKMKEKGDIPEGYSVSREKKERFSLILESASTNQTSMYLCASRGAGPEQYFGPGTRLTVT.

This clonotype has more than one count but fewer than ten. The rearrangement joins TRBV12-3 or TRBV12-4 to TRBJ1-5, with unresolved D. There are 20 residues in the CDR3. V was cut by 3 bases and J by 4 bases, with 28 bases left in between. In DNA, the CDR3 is TGTGCCAGCAGTTTTGTTACCACGGCGGCGGCCGCGTACATTAATCAGCCCCAGCATTTT. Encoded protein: CASSFVTTAAAAYINQPQHF.

The CDR3 loop reads CASSLKPSTDTQYF. CDR3 nucleotide sequence: TGTGCCAGCAGCTTAAAGCCTAGCACAGATACGCAGTATTTT. The chain carries TRBV7-2 and TRBJ2-3, with D unresolved. The V end lost 2 bases, the J end lost 0 bases, and 6 bases lay between the germline ends. The CDR3 extends over 14 amino acids. Germline-derived CDR1 and CDR2 are SGHTA and FQGNSA.

CDR3: CASSIPGASGETQYF. CDR3 DNA: TGTGCCAGTAGTATACCCGGGGCTTCGGGGGAGACCCAGTACTTC. The chain links TRBV19 to TRBJ2-5, with D perhaps assigned TRBD1 or TRBD2 (5 bases each). The CDR3 spans 15 residues. Germline values: CDR1 LNHDA, CDR2 SQIVND (reference sequence). Deletions cut 2 bases from V and 5 bases from J, with 15 bases between. Looking up the rest from reference TRBV19 and TRBJ2-5 gives the full variable domain: DGGITQSPKYLFRKEGQNVTLSCEQNLNHDAMYWYRQDPGQGLRLIYYSQIVNDFQKGDIAEGYSVSREKKESFPLTVTSAQKNPTAFYLCASSIPGASGETQYFGPGTRLLVL.

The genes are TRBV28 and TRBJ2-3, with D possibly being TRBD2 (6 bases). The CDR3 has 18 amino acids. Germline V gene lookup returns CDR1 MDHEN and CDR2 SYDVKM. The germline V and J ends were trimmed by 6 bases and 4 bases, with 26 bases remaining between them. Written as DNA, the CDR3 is TGTGCCAGCAGCCGGGAAGGGACTTGGGGATTAGATCCAGATACGCAGTATTTT. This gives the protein CASSREGTWGLDPDTQYF.

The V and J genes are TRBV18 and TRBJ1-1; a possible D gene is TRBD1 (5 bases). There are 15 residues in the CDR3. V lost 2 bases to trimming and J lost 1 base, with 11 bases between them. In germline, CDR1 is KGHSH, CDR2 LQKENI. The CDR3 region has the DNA TGTGCCAGCTCACCATCTTACGACAGGAACACTGAAGCTTTCTTT. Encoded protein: CASSPSYDRNTEAFF.

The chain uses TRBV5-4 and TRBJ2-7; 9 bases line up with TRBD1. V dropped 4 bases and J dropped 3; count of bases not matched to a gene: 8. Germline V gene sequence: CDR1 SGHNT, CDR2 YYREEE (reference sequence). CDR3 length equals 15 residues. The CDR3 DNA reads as TGTGCCAGCAGCCGGAATTTGGGACAGGGCTACGAGCAGTACTTC. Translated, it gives CASSRNLGQGYEQYF.

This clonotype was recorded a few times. The CDR3 loop is CASSLQRGRTAPDTQYF. The CDR3 nucleotides are TGTGCCAGCAGCTTACAAAGAGGGCGGACAGCTCCAGATACGCAGTATTTT. The gene calls are TRBV7-2 and TRBJ2-3; D might be TRBD1 (6 bases). The CDR3 is made up of 17 amino acids. V lost 2 bases and J lost 4, with 19 bases in between. Germline V lookup: CDR1 SGHTA, CDR2 FQGNSA.